This TCR beta chain is from a study of cytomegalovirus exposure and HLA in healthy donors. Whole-study findings and limits: A later analysis found first-cohort TCR clusters tended to co-occur in the 90 to 150 validation repertoires.

Per the germline V gene, CDR1 is MNHEY and CDR2 is SVGAGI. The CDR3 is 12 residues long. Trimming left V 5 bases short and J 7 bases short, with 11 bases between. Using immunoSEQ multiplex PCR, the repertoire was profiled, and TCRdb retains in-frame clones only, with some absent. The table lists about 130,000 clones, around 94% of them singletons. As for this clone: As yet, its antigen is unknown.

The receptor was derived from a woman aged 18 to 35 in good health and CMV-seronegative. Input material: PBMCs. V is TRBV6-5 and J is TRBJ1-1; weak D call: TRBD1 (6 bases). CDR3 in amino acids: CASSPRTDEAFF. In DNA, the CDR3 is TGTGCCAGCAGTCCCCGGACAGATGAAGCTTTCTTT.